The 20 T cell receptor beta chains listed next were all sequenced from one sample in a study of T-cell memory formation after mild COVID-19. TCRdb analysed the 5' RACE reads with MiXCR anew, one entry per CDR3 protein. The data hold under 450,000 distinct CDR3 sequences, with less than 25% observed a single time. The specimen sequenced was PBMCs or a T cell subset sorted from them (not recorded which). The receptor set was obtained from an adult woman who had mild COVID-19 (a few samples of this study predate the infection). Cell type and time point are not known.

V and J are TRBV20-1 and TRBJ1-4; 12 nucleotides match TRBD1. Germline CDR1 reads DFQATT; CDR2 reads SNEGSKA (reference sequence). The CDR3 runs to 16 residues. Germline trimming cut 6 bases from V and 1 base from J; bases unmatched to any gene: 6. CDR3 amino acids: CSAPGQGAVTNEKLFF. The CDR3 bases are TGCAGTGCCCCGGGACAGGGGGCGGTAACTAATGAAAAACTGTTTTTT.

This clonotype has only a few counts. The chain employs TRBV7-9 and TRBJ2-1, with 10 bases identical to TRBD2. In germline, CDR1 is SEHNR, CDR2 FQNEAQ (reference sequence). This CDR3 is 12 amino acids long. V gave up 6 bases and J gave up 14 bases; unmatched junction bases: 7. The CDR3 reads CASSSASGSKFF. The CDR3 DNA reads as TGTGCCAGCAGTTCAGCTAGCGGGAGTAAGTTCTTC.

The chain employs TRBV30 and TRBJ1-2, with D uncertain. V was shortened by 4 bases and J by 3 bases, with 15 bases between the two germline ends. Germline V gene data show CDR1 as GTSNPN and CDR2 as SVGIG (reference sequence). This CDR3 is built from 14 residues. The CDR3 protein is CAWNRDSGHYGYTF. The CDR3 DNA is TGTGCCTGGAACCGTGACTCGGGCCACTATGGCTACACCTTC.

The rearrangement links TRBV6-5 to TRBJ1-4, with D maybe TRBD1 (5 bases). Trimming left V 8 bases short and J 7 bases short, with 11 bases between. CDR3 size: 12 residues. The V gene's germline CDR1 is MNHEY and CDR2 SVGAGI. CDR3 sequence: CASGRDFEKLFF. Written as DNA, the CDR3 is TGTGCCAGCGGGAGGGACTTTGAAAAACTGTTTTTT.

The rearrangement uses TRBV10-3 and TRBJ2-1, with D perhaps TRBD1 or TRBD2 (6 bases each). Trimming left V 8 bases short and J 5 bases short, with 10 bases between. Germline assignment: CDR1 ENHRY and CDR2 SYGVKD. CDR3 length equals 12 residues. DNA of the CDR3: TGTGCCATCCGGGGGCTCGACAATGAGCAGTTCTTC. This translates into CAIRGLDNEQFF.

The CDR3 DNA reads TGTGCCAGCAGCCCTAGGGGCGGACAGGGGGCTGCAGATACGCAGTATTTT. Encoded protein: CASSPRGGQGAADTQYF. This chain connects TRBV7-2 to TRBJ2-3; TRBD1 matches 11 bases. The CDR3 spans 17 residues. J was trimmed by 4 bases and V by 5 bases; bases with no gene match: 11. Germline CDR1 SGHTA, CDR2 FQGNSA.

This clonotype has at least ten counts. This rearrangement joins TRBV4-3 to TRBJ2-1; TRBD1 matches 11 bases. With 4 bases clipped from V and 6 bases from J, the junction kept 8 bases outside the gene matches. There are 16 residues in the CDR3. In germline, CDR1 is LGHNA, CDR2 YSLEER. For the CDR3, the DNA is TGCGCCAGCAGCCGACAGAGGGACAGGGGGGTCAATGAGCAGTTCTTC. This codes for CASSRQRDRGVNEQFF.

There are a few counts of this clonotype. The chain combines TRBV20-1 with TRBJ2-7; the D gene is possibly TRBD2 (5 bases). Trimming pared 2 bases from V and 5 bases from J, leaving 10 bases between. CDR1 and CDR2 (germline): DFQATT, SNEGSKA (reference sequence). CDR3 length: 12 amino acids. The CDR3 coding sequence is TGCAGTGCTAGAATAAGGGAGAACGAGCAGTACTTC. Translation: CSARIRENEQYF.

This sequence joins TRBV30 and TRBJ1-4, with D perhaps TRBD1 (5 bases). Germline V CDR1 and CDR2: GTSNPN, SVGIG (reference sequence). V gave up 2 bases and J gave up 8 bases, with 15 bases separating them. The length of the CDR3 is 14 residues. CDR3 sequence reads: CAWSLGDGIEKLFF. The CDR3 DNA is TGTGCCTGGAGTTTAGGGGACGGTATCGAAAAACTGTTTTTT.

The chain recombines TRBV5-1 with TRBJ2-2; unclear D gene. The CDR3 is 14 amino acids. The germline CDR1 and CDR2 sequences are SGHRS and YFSETQ. The V end was cut by 5 bases, the J end by 1 base, with 9 bases between. The CDR3 DNA sequence: TGCGCCAGCAGGTGGTCAGGGAACACCGGGGAGCTGTTTTTT. It encodes CASRWSGNTGELFF.

The V and J genes are TRBV2 and TRBJ2-5, with D tentatively TRBD1 (6 bases). CDR3 length: 16 residues. The germline V and J ends were trimmed by 7 bases and 1 base, with 19 bases remaining between them. Germline CDR1 reads SNHLY; CDR2 reads FYNNEI. CDR3 DNA sequence: TGTGCCAGCAACGATCTGGACAGTTCGGCCCAAGAGACCCAGTACTTC. Its protein product is CASNDLDSSAQETQYF.

The gene calls are TRBV4-1 and TRBJ1-5, with TRBD1 as a possible D gene (5 bases). Germline V gives CDR1 MGHRA, CDR2 YSYEKL. CDR3 size: 15 residues. Trimming removed 3 bases at V and 7 bases at J, with 16 bases between. The CDR3 bases are TGCGCCAGCAGCCAGGGGGTTGGGGCGGGGCAGCCCCAGCATTTT. As protein: CASSQGVGAGQPQHF.

This clonotype was seen a handful of times. The chain is built from TRBV19 and TRBJ2-7; 9 bases align to TRBD1. CDR1 and CDR2 from the germline V gene are LNHDA and SQIVND (reference sequence). The CDR3 totals 14 residues. Germline trimming cut 4 bases from V and 7 bases from J; bases unmatched to any gene: 8. The CDR3 reads CASSSPGTGNEQYF. CDR3 in DNA: TGTGCCAGTAGTAGCCCCGGGACAGGGAATGAGCAGTACTTC.

This clonotype was observed a few times. The rearrangement joins TRBV29-1 to TRBJ1-2; 7 nucleotides align to TRBD1. This CDR3 has 13 amino acids. Germline-derived CDR1 and CDR2 are SQVTM and ANQGSEA. V lost 4 bases to trimming and J lost 4 bases; unmatched junction nucleotides: 6. Here the CDR3 reads CSVVTGESYGYTF. The DNA of the CDR3 is TGCAGCGTTGTAACAGGGGAGAGCTATGGCTACACCTTC.

This clonotype was counted a few times. The chain combines TRBV6-1 with TRBJ1-6; D remains ambiguous. The CDR3 length is 15 residues. Trimming stripped 2 bases from V and 2 bases from J, with 7 bases between. CDR1 is MNHNS and CDR2 is SASEGT in the germline V gene. For the CDR3, the DNA is TGTGCCAGCAGTGAACCTGCTACCTATAATTCACCCCTCCACTTT. Its protein is CASSEPATYNSPLHF.

J is TRBJ2-2 and V is TRBV7-9; unclear D gene. V was pared by 5 bases and J by 3 bases, with 7 bases between. The CDR3 length is 13 residues. Germline lookup yields CDR1 SEHNR and CDR2 FQNEAQ (reference sequence). CDR3 amino acids: CASSPWDTGELFF. As DNA, the CDR3 is TGTGCCAGCAGCCCTTGGGACACCGGGGAGCTGTTTTTT.

The chain uses TRBV10-3 and TRBJ2-3, with D perhaps TRBD2 (7 bases). In germline, CDR1 is ENHRY, CDR2 SYGVKD. The CDR3 is made up of 15 amino acids. Trimming removed 3 bases at V and 0 bases at J, with 10 bases between. CDR3 sequence reads: CAISEGGGSTDTQYF. CDR3 nucleotide sequence: TGTGCCATCAGTGAAGGCGGGGGCAGCACAGATACGCAGTATTTT.

The chain uses TRBV25-1 and TRBJ1-6; D unresolved. Trimming removed 1 base from V and 4 bases from J, with 8 bases in between. In germline, CDR1 is MGHDK, CDR2 SYGVNS. The CDR3 runs to 15 residues. CDR3 sequence reads: CASSELGPYNSPLHF. DNA of the CDR3: TGTGCCAGCAGTGAATTAGGTCCGTATAATTCACCCCTCCACTTT. Supplemented by reference TRBV25-1 and TRBJ1-6, the full variable domain reads EADIYQTPRYLVIGTGKKITLECSQTMGHDKMYWYQQDPGMELHLIHYSYGVNSTEKGDLSSESTVSRIRTEHFPLTLESARPSHTSQYLCASSELGPYNSPLHFGNGTRLTVT.

J is TRBJ2-5 and V is TRBV6-2 or TRBV6-3; 8 bases match TRBD2. After removal of 7 bases from V and 2 bases from J, the junction contained 6 bases not matched to a gene. The germline V gene encodes CDR1 MNHEY and CDR2 SVGEGT. This CDR3 has 14 amino acids. For the CDR3, the DNA is TGTGCCAGCAAAGCCGGCGGGGGGCAAGAGACCCAGTACTTC. It codes for CASKAGGGQETQYF.

This clonotype was seen a handful of times. The chain is built from TRBV4-3 and TRBJ1-1; D is unresolved. This CDR3 is 16 amino acids long. Germline V CDR1 and CDR2: LGHNA, YSLEER. Trimming shortened V by 0 bases and J by 3 bases, and 14 bases separated the two germline ends. The CDR3 region has the DNA TGCGCCAGCAGCCAAGATCCGGGCAGGACTTACACTGAAGCTTTCTTT. Translating it yields CASSQDPGRTYTEAFF.